One sample yielded the 24 T cell receptor beta chains listed below, sequenced in a study of OX40 agonist ivuxolimab in advanced cancers. Method: immunoSEQ multiplex PCR; TCRdb's copy keeps in-frame clones and lacks some. Among about 68,000 clones listed, about 90% were seen once. The specimen comprised CD4+ or CD8+ T cells sorted from blood, sampled in a trial of the OX40 agonist ivuxolimab. The receptors were gathered from an adult with an advanced solid tumor such as melanoma, head and neck, liver or kidney cancer.

V usage is TRBV5-4 and J usage is TRBJ2-3; 14 bases agree with TRBD2. The CDR3 is made up of 20 amino acids. The J segment lost 2 bases and the V segment lost 2 bases, leaving 13 bases of the junction unmatched. Germline V lookup: CDR1 SGHNT, CDR2 YYREEE (reference sequence). DNA for the CDR3: TGTGCCAGCAGCTTCCCCGAGGGGACTAGCGGGAGAAAGGTCACAGATACGCAGTATTTT. Translating gives CASSFPEGTSGRKVTDTQYF.

The chain combines TRBV20-1 with TRBJ2-5; no definite D call. CDR3 length equals 10 residues. V gave up 1 base and J gave up 4 bases, with 1 base separating them. Germline loops: CDR1 DFQATT, CDR2 SNEGSKA (reference sequence). CDR3 in amino acids: CSARAETQYF. CDR3 nucleotide sequence: TGCAGTGCTAGAGCAGAGACCCAGTACTTC.

The chain is built from TRBV9 and TRBJ2-7, with 10 positions matching TRBD1. Trimming cost V 4 bases and J 2 bases; bases outside gene matches: 3. Germline V gene lookup returns CDR1 SGDLS and CDR2 YYNGEE. CDR3 length: 14 amino acids. CDR3: CASSPGQGPYEQYF. The CDR3, as DNA: TGTGCCAGCAGCCCGGGACAGGGGCCCTACGAGCAGTACTTC. Complete variable domain (other parts from reference TRBV9 and TRBJ2-7): DSGVTQTPKHLITATGQRVTLRCSPRSGDLSVYWYQQSLDQGLQFLIQYYNGEERAKGNILERFSAQQFPDLHSELNLSSLELGDSALYFCASSPGQGPYEQYFGPGTRLTVT.

The chain links TRBV7-8 to TRBJ1-5; D not certain. The germline CDR1 and CDR2 sequences are SGHVS and FQNEAQ. This CDR3 is built from 14 residues. Trimming removed 5 bases at V and 3 bases at J, with 11 bases between. The CDR3 reads CASSPNGVNQPQHF. CDR3 sequence (DNA): TGTGCCAGCAGCCCCAACGGGGTCAATCAGCCCCAGCATTTT.

This rearrangement joins TRBV6-5 to TRBJ2-7; tentative D call: TRBD1 (7 bases). This CDR3 spans 13 amino acids. The V end was cut by 5 bases, the J end by 4 bases, with 12 bases between. CDR1 MNHEY and CDR2 SVGAGI come from the germline V gene. CDR3 bases: TGTGCCAGCAGTGCGGGACAGCTATACGAGCAGTACTTC. It encodes CASSAGQLYEQYF.

This clone was recorded only once. J is TRBJ2-2 and V is TRBV28, with unresolved D. This CDR3 has 13 residues. The V gene lost 5 bases and the J gene lost 3 bases, with 7 bases spanning the gap. Germline-derived CDR1 and CDR2 are MDHEN and SYDVKM. CDR3 DNA sequence: TGTGCCAGCAGTCCTCGATACACCGGGGAGCTGTTTTTT. It codes for CASSPRYTGELFF.

This chain joins TRBV5-6 and TRBJ1-1, with TRBD1 matching over 9 bases. The length of the CDR3 is 16 residues. The ends lost 4 bases at V and 0 bases at J; junction bases unmatched: 7. The V gene's germline CDR1 is SGHDT and CDR2 YYEEEE. Here the CDR3 reads CASSQIGTGLNTEAFF. The CDR3 DNA follows: TGTGCCAGCAGCCAAATCGGGACAGGGCTGAACACTGAAGCTTTCTTT.

This chain links TRBV6-1 with TRBJ2-2; 9 nucleotides match TRBD1. V shed 7 bases, J shed 5 bases, and the junction held 5 bases outside the gene matches. There are 14 residues in the CDR3. Germline CDR1 MNHNS, CDR2 SASEGT. The CDR3 is CASMGQGGTGELFF. DNA for the CDR3: TGTGCCAGCATGGGACAGGGTGGTACCGGGGAGCTGTTTTTT.

This CDR3 is CASSTETSGKGETQYF. CDR3 DNA sequence: TGTGCCAGTAGTACCGAGACTAGCGGGAAGGGGGAGACCCAGTACTTC. The chain couples TRBV19 to TRBJ2-5; 11 bases fit TRBD2. There are 16 residues in the CDR3. With V trimmed by 4 bases and J by 5 bases, 9 bases remained unmatched. Germline V lookup: CDR1 LNHDA, CDR2 SQIVND (reference sequence). The whole variable domain, remainder taken from reference TRBV19 and TRBJ2-5, is DGGITQSPKYLFRKEGQNVTLSCEQNLNHDAMYWYRQDPGQGLRLIYYSQIVNDFQKGDIAEGYSVSREKKESFPLTVTSAQKNPTAFYLCASSTETSGKGETQYFGPGTRLLVL.

The chain combines TRBV7-3 with TRBJ2-3, with 7 bases that match TRBD2. The CDR3 runs 13 residues. J was trimmed by 5 bases and V by 5 bases; bases with no gene match: 4. Germline CDR1 and CDR2: SGHTA and FQGTGA. CDR3 nucleotides: TGTGCCAGCAGCACGAGCGGGATAGATACGCAGTATTTT. This translates into CASSTSGIDTQYF. The full variable domain, rest sourced from reference TRBV7-3 and TRBJ2-3, is GAGVSQTPSNKVTEKGKYVELRCDPISGHTALYWYRQSLGQGPEFLIYFQGTGAADDSGLPNDRFFAVRPEGSVSTLKIQRTERGDSAVYLCASSTSGIDTQYFGPGTRLTVL.

The chain uses TRBV5-4 and TRBJ1-3, with D perhaps TRBD1 (5 bases). V gave up 4 bases and J gave up 11 bases, with 16 bases separating them. In germline, CDR1 is SGHNT, CDR2 YYREEE (reference sequence). CDR3 length: 13 amino acids. The CDR3 DNA reads as TGTGCCAGCAGCCAGGAGGGCTCGGGGGCCATATATTTT. Protein: CASSQEGSGAIYF.

The chain recombines TRBV19 with TRBJ1-2; perhaps TRBD1 as D (6 bases). In germline, CDR1 is LNHDA, CDR2 SQIVND (reference sequence). Trimming pared 4 bases from V and 0 bases from J, leaving 9 bases between. The length of the CDR3 is 14 residues. The CDR3 DNA is TGTGCCAGTAGTACGACAGGAACTAACTATGGCTACACCTTC. The encoded protein is CASSTTGTNYGYTF. Together with reference TRBV19 and TRBJ1-2, the CDR3 gives the full variable domain: DGGITQSPKYLFRKEGQNVTLSCEQNLNHDAMYWYRQDPGQGLRLIYYSQIVNDFQKGDIAEGYSVSREKKESFPLTVTSAQKNPTAFYLCASSTTGTNYGYTFGSGTRLTVV.

This sequence joins TRBV9 and TRBJ2-6; tentatively, D is TRBD1 or TRBD2 (5 bases each). The V gene lost 6 bases and the J gene lost 4 bases, with 26 bases spanning the gap. This CDR3 spans 19 amino acids. CDR1 SGDLS and CDR2 YYNGEE come from the germline V gene. The chain's CDR3 is CASTHLRDVALTGANVLTF. CDR3 bases: TGTGCCAGCACCCACCTCCGGGACGTAGCCTTGACAGGGGCCAACGTCCTGACTTTC.

The V and J genes are TRBV19 and TRBJ2-7; D may be TRBD1 or TRBD2 (5 bases each). The CDR3 runs 14 residues. Germline assignment: CDR1 LNHDA and CDR2 SQIVND (reference sequence). The V gene lost 5 bases and the J gene lost 4 bases, with 15 bases spanning the gap. Here the CDR3 reads CASSDRRDGYEQYF. CDR3 in DNA: TGTGCCAGTAGTGACCGCCGGGACGGATACGAGCAGTACTTC.

The CDR3 DNA reads as TGTGCCAGCAGTTCAGGGACTAGCTGGGGCAATGAGCAGTTCTTC. Its protein is CASSSGTSWGNEQFF. V usage is TRBV27 and J usage is TRBJ2-1, with 9 bases lining up with TRBD2. The CDR3 runs 15 residues. Germline V gene data show CDR1 as MNHEY and CDR2 as SMNVEV (reference sequence). Trimming took 4 bases from V and 6 from J; bases not matched to a gene: 7.

The J gene is TRBJ1-2, the V gene TRBV7-3; 7 bases map to TRBD1. Per germline, CDR1 SGHTA and CDR2 FQGTGA. V was clipped by 5 bases and J by 3 bases; unmatched bases: 9. The CDR3 has 15 residues. CDR3 sequence (DNA): TGTGCCAGCAGCCCCCGGGACAGAGGGGACTATGGCTACACCTTC. Amino acid sequence: CASSPRDRGDYGYTF.

The chain couples TRBV27 to TRBJ2-3; unclear D gene. Trimming pared 4 bases from V and 1 base from J, leaving 15 bases between. Germline values: CDR1 MNHEY, CDR2 SMNVEV (reference sequence). This CDR3 comprises 16 residues. The DNA of the CDR3 is TGTGCCAGCAGTTCCGCCGTAGTTCGAGGCACAGATACGCAGTATTTT. Protein sequence: CASSSAVVRGTDTQYF.

V usage is TRBV11-2 and J usage is TRBJ2-7; D is undetermined. The germline V and J ends were trimmed by 0 bases and 0 bases, with 9 bases remaining between them. Germline lookup yields CDR1 SGHAT and CDR2 FQNNGV. This CDR3 has 15 amino acids. This CDR3 reads CASSLDPAGSYEQYF. The CDR3 nucleotides read TGTGCCAGCAGCTTAGACCCTGCTGGCTCCTACGAGCAGTACTTC.

The rearrangement joins TRBV5-6 to TRBJ1-6, with D tentatively TRBD1 (6 bases). Trimming cost V 1 base and J 10 bases, with 15 bases left between them. Germline loops: CDR1 SGHDT, CDR2 YYEEEE. The CDR3 sequence is 15 residues long. This chain's CDR3 is CASSLYGRGGSPLHF. The CDR3 DNA follows: TGTGCCAGCAGCTTGTATGGCAGGGGCGGCTCACCCCTCCACTTT.

Only one count was recorded for this clone. The rearrangement joins TRBV23-1 to TRBJ1-2; 10 nucleotides align to TRBD1. TRBV23-1 qualifies as an ORF whose function is uncertain. V lost 3 bases to trimming and J lost 3 bases; unmatched junction nucleotides: 4. CDR3 length: 15 amino acids. The CDR3 reads CASSQTGTGDYGYTF. In nucleotides, the CDR3 is TGCGCCAGCAGTCAGACCGGGACAGGGGACTATGGCTACACCTTC.

V and J are TRBV10-3 and TRBJ2-2, with D maybe TRBD2 (5 bases). V lost 4 bases and J lost 2, with 14 bases in between. From germline, CDR1 is ENHRY and CDR2 SYGVKD. CDR3 length: 16 residues. The CDR3 here is CAISVGVGSNTGELFF. CDR3 DNA: TGTGCCATCAGTGTCGGGGTAGGGTCCAACACCGGGGAGCTGTTTTTT.

The gene calls are TRBV15 and TRBJ2-3; no clear D gene. The V and J ends lost 4 bases and 5 bases respectively, with 4 bases between them. There are 11 residues in the CDR3. Germline lookup yields CDR1 LNHNV and CDR2 YYDKDF (reference sequence). In DNA, the CDR3 is TGTGCCACCAGCATGGTAGATACGCAGTATTTT. Translated, it gives CATSMVDTQYF.

The chain recombines TRBV19 with TRBJ1-5, with 7 bases that match TRBD1. The junction had 10 bases not matched to a gene; V was cut back by 7 bases and J by 4 bases. From germline, CDR1 is LNHDA and CDR2 SQIVND (reference sequence). CDR3 length: 15 residues. CDR3 region: CASNLGRGVNQPQHF. DNA for the CDR3: TGTGCCAGTAACCTCGGCAGGGGGGTAAATCAGCCCCAGCATTTT.

This clone was counted only a few times. The same CDR3 also results from other DNA sequences found in this sample. The chain uses TRBV29-1 and TRBJ1-5, with TRBD1 as a possible D gene (5 bases). V was pared by 7 bases and J by 2 bases, with 15 bases between. Per the germline V gene, CDR1 is SQVTM and CDR2 is ANQGSEA. The CDR3 sequence is 14 residues long. The CDR3 is CSATSGWGNQPQHF. CDR3 nucleotide sequence: TGCAGCGCAACATCAGGGTGGGGCAATCAGCCCCAGCATTTT. Based on the CDR3 plus reference TRBV29-1 and TRBJ1-5, the full variable domain is SAVISQKPSRDICQRGTSLTIQCQVDSQVTMMFWYRQQPGQSLTLIATANQGSEATYESGFVIDKFPISRPNLTFSTLTVSNMSPEDSSIYLCSATSGWGNQPQHFGDGTRLSIL.